This T cell receptor beta chain was sequenced in a study of control samples from healthy donors and cancer patients. Produced via immunoSEQ multiplex PCR; TCRdb's table is partial and in-frame only. The data show 390,000 or so clones, with around nine tenths seen just once and around 6.8% held by the top ten. CDR3 length equals 15 residues. V lost 2 bases, J lost 1 base, and 9 bases lay in between. Germline lookup yields CDR1 SNHLY and CDR2 FYNNEI. The sequence derives from a middle-aged man with head and neck cancer. The gene calls are TRBV2 and TRBJ1-3, with no clear D. Sequenced: PBMCs. In nucleotides, the CDR3 is TGTGCCAGCAGTGAATTGGGTTTATCTGGAAACACCATATATTTT. Translated, it gives CASSELGLSGNTIYF.